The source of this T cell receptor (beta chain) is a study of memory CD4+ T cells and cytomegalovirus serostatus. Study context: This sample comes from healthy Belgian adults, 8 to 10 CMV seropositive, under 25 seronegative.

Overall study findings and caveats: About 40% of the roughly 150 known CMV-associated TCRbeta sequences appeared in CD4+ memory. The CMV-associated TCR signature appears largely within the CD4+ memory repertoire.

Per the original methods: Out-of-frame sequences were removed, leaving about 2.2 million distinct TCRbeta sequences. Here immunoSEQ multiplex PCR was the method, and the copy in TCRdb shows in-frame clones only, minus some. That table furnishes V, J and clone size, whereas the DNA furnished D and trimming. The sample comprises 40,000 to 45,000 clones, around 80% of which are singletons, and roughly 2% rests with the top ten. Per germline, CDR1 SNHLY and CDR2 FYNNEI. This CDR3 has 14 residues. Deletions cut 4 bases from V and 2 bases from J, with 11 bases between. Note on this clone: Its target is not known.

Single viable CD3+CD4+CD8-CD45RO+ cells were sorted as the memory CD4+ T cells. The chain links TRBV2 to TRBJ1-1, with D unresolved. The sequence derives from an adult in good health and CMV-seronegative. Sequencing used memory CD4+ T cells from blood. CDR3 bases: TGTGCCAGCAGTGTAGCACGTTATAACACTGAAGCTTTCTTT. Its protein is CASSVARYNTEAFF.